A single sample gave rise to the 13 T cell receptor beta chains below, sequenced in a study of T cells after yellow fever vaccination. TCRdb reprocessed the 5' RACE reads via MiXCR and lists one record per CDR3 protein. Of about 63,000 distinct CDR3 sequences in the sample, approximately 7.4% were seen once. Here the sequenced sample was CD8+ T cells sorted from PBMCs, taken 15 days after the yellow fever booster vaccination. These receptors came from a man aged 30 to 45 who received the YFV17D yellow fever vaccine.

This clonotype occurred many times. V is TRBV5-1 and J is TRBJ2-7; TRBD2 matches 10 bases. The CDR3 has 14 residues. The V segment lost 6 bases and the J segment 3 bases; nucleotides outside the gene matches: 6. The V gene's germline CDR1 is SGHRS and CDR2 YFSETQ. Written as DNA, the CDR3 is TGCGCCAGCAAAGCGGGAGGGCCGGGCTACGAGCAGTACTTC. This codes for CASKAGGPGYEQYF.

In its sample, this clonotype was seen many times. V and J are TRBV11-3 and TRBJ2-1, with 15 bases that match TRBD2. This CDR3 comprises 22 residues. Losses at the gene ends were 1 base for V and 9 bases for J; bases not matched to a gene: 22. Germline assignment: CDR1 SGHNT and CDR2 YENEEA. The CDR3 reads CASSLGGFSDNRTSGRATEQFF. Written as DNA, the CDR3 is TGTGCCAGCAGCTTAGGAGGTTTTTCCGACAACCGGACTAGCGGGAGGGCCACTGAGCAGTTCTTC.

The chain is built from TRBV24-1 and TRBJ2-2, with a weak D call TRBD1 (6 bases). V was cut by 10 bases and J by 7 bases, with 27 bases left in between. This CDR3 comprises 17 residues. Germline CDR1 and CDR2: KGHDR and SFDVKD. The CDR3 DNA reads TGTGCCACAGAAATAAGACGGCCGGACAGAGAAAACGGGGAGCTGTTTTTT. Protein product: CATEIRRPDRENGELFF.

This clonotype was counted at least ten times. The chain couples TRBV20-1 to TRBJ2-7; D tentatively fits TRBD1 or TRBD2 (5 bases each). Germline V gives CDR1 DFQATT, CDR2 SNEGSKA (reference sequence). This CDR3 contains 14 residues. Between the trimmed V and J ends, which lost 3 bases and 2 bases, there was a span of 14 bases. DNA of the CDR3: TGCAGTGCTAGGGGGGATGGGGGAGCCTACGAGCAGTACTTC. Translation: CSARGDGGAYEQYF.

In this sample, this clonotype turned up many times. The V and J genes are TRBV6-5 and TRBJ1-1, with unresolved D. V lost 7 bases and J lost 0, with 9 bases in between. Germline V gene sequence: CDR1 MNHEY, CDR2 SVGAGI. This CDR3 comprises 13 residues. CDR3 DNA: TGTGCCAGCAAGCCGGGCATGAACACTGAAGCTTTCTTT. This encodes CASKPGMNTEAFF.

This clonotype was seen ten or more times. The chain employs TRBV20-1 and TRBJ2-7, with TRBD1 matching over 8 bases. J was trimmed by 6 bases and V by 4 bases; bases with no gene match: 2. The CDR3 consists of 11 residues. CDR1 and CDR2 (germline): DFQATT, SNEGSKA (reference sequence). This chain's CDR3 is CSAIDRGEQYF. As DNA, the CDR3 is TGCAGTGCTATAGACAGGGGCGAGCAGTACTTC.

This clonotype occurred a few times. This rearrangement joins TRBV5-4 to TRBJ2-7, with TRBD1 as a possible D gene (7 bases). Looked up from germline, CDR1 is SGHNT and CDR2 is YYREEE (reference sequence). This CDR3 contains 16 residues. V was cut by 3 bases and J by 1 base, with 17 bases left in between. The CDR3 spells CASSSSDREVSYEQYF. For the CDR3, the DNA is TGTGCCAGCAGCTCATCAGACAGGGAGGTATCCTACGAGCAGTACTTC.

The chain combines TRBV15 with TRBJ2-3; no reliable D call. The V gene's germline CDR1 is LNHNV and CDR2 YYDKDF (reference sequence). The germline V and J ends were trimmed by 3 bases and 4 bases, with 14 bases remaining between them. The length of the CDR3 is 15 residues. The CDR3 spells CATSSSVGYSDTQYF. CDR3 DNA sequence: TGTGCCACCAGCAGTTCGGTAGGGTATTCAGATACGCAGTATTTT.

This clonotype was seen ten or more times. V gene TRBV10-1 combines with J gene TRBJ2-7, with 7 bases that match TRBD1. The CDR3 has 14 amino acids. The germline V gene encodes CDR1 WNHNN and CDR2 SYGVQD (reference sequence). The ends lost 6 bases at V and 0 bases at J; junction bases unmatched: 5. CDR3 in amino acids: CASSPGQSSYEQYF. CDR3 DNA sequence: TGCGCCAGCAGCCCGGGACAGAGCTCCTACGAGCAGTACTTC.

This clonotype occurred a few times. The CDR3: CASSALPEVYPSEETQYF. The CDR3 DNA follows: TGTGCCAGCAGCGCTCTCCCGGAGGTTTATCCCTCCGAAGAGACCCAGTACTTC. This chain uses TRBV9 with TRBJ2-5, with D tentatively TRBD2 (5 bases). Germline CDR1 and CDR2: SGDLS and YYNGEE. Trimming removed 3 bases at V and 3 bases at J, with 24 bases between. The CDR3 covers 18 residues.

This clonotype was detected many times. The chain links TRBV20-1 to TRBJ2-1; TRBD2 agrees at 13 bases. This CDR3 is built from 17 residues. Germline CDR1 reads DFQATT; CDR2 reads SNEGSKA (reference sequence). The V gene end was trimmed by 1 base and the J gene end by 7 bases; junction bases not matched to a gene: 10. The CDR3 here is CSARAESGLAGKNEQFF. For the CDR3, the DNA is TGCAGTGCTAGAGCCGAGTCGGGACTAGCGGGAAAGAATGAGCAGTTCTTC.

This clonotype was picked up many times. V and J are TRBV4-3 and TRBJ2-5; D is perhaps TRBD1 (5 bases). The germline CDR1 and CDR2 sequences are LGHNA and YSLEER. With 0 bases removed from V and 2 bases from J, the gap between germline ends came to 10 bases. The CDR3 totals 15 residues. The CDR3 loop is CASSQDPTAQETQYF. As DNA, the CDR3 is TGCGCCAGCAGCCAAGATCCGACAGCACAAGAGACCCAGTACTTC.

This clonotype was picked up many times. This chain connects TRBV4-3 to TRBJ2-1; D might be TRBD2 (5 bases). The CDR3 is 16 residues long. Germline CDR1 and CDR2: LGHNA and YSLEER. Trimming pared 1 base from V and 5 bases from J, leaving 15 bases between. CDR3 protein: CASSQVSQIANNEQFF. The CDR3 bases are TGCGCCAGCAGCCAAGTTAGCCAGATAGCGAACAATGAGCAGTTCTTC.